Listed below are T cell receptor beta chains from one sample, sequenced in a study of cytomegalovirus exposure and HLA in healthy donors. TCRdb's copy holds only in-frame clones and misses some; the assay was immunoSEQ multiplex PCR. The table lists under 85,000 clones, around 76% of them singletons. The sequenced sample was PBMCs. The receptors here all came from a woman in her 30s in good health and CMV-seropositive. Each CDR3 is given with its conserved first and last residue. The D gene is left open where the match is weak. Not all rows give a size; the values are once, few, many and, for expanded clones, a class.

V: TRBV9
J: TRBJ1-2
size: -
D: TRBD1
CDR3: CASSVQTGLNGYTF
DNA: TGTGCCAGCAGCGTCCAGACAGGGTTGAATGGCTACACCTTC

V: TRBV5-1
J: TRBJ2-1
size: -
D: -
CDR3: CASSSRTGLPNEQFF
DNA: TGCGCCAGCAGCTCCCGAACGGGACTCCCTAATGAGCAGTTCTTC

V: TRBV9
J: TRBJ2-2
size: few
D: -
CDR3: CASSPQRTGELFF
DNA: TGTGCCAGCAGCCCCCAACGGACCGGGGAGCTGTTTTTT

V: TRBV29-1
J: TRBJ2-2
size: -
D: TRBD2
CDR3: CSASGRATGELFF
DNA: TGCAGCGCGAGCGGGAGGGCCACCGGGGAGCTGTTTTTT

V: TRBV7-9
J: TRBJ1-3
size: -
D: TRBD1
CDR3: CASSLARQGNSGNTIYF
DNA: TGTGCCAGCAGCTTAGCCCGACAGGGGAACTCTGGAAACACCATATATTTT

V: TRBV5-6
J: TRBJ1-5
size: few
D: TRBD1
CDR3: CASSRNRGTQPQHF
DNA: TGTGCCAGCAGTCGGAACAGGGGGACTCAGCCCCAGCATTTT

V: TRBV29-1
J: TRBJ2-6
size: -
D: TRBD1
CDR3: CSVEDEGTGGAGANVLTF
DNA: TGCAGCGTTGAAGACGAGGGGACAGGGGGCGCCGGGGCCAACGTCCTGACTTTC

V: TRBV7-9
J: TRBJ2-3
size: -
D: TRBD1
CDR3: CASSPNNRGDTQYF
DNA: TGTGCCAGCAGCCCTAATAACAGGGGTGATACGCAGTATTTT

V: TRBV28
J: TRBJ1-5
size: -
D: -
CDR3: CASRLDSVYSNQPQHF
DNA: TGTGCCAGCAGACTGGACAGCGTTTATAGCAATCAGCCCCAGCATTTT

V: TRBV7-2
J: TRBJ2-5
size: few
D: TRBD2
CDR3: CASSPKTSGRRETQYF
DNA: TGTGCCAGCAGCCCCAAGACTAGCGGGAGACGAGAGACCCAGTACTTC

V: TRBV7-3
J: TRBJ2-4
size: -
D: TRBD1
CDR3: CASSSTGNENIQYF
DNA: TGTGCCAGCAGCTCGACAGGGAACGAAAACATTCAGTACTTC

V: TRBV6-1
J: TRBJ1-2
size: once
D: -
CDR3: CASSEGTAYYGYTF
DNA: TGTGCCAGCAGTGAAGGGACAGCGTACTATGGCTACACCTTC

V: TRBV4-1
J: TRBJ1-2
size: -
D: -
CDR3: CASSHLPEGRGGYTF
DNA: TGCGCCAGCAGCCACCTACCGGAGGGCCGGGGAGGCTACACCTTC

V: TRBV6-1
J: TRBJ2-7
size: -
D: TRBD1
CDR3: CASSKDGTGYYEQYF
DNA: TGTGCCAGCAGTAAAGACGGGACAGGGTACTACGAGCAGTACTTC

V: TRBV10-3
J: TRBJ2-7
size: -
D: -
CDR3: CAISGGIYEQYF
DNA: TGTGCCATCAGTGGAGGCATCTACGAGCAGTACTTC

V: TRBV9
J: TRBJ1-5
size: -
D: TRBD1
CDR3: CASSAHRGSNQPQHF
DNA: TGTGCCAGCAGCGCCCACAGGGGCTCCAATCAGCCCCAGCATTTT

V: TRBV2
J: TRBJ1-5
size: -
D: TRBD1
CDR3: CASRRDRGRNQPQHF
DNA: TGTGCCAGCAGGAGGGACAGGGGAAGGAATCAGCCCCAGCATTTT

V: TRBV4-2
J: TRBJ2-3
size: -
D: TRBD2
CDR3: CASSQDWRLAGSTDTQYF
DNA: TGTGCCAGCAGCCAAGATTGGCGGCTAGCGGGAAGCACAGATACGCAGTATTTT

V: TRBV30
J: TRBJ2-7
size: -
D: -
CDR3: CAWSRGRGYEQYF
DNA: TGTGCCTGGAGTAGGGGGAGAGGCTACGAGCAGTACTTC

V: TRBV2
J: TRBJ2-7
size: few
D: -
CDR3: CASRKAPEAKEYF
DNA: TGTGCCAGCAGGAAGGCGCCGGAGGCGAAGGAGTACTTC

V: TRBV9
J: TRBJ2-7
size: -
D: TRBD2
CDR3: CASSVGVAGGVSEQYF
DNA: TGTGCCAGCAGCGTAGGAGTAGCGGGAGGGGTATCCGAGCAGTACTTC

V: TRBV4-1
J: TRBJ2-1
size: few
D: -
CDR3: CASSQDFLRLRVYNEQFF
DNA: TGCGCCAGCAGCCAAGATTTCTTGAGGCTGCGGGTGTACAATGAGCAGTTCTTC

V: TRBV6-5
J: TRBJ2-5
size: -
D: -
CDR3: CASSPRAGETQYF
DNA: TGTGCCAGCAGCCCCAGGGCCGGGGAGACCCAGTACTTC

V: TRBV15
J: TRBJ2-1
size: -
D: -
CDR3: CATSRRRGEQFF
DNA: TGTGCCACCAGCAGGAGGCGGGGAGAGCAGTTCTTC

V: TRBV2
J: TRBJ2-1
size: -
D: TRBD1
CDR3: CASRPGTGYNEQFF
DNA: TGTGCCAGCAGGCCCGGGACAGGCTACAATGAGCAGTTCTTC

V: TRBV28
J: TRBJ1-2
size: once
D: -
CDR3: CASSKLGGRGYGYTF
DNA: TGTGCCAGCTCCAAATTGGGGGGGCGAGGCTATGGCTACACCTTC

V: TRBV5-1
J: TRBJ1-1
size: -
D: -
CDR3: CASSLGLMNTEAFF
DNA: TGCGCCAGCAGCCTCGGACTTATGAACACTGAAGCTTTCTTT

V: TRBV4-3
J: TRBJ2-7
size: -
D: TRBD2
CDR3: CASSQDPSGRDEQYF
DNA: TGCGCCAGCAGCCAAGATCCTAGCGGGAGGGACGAGCAGTACTTC

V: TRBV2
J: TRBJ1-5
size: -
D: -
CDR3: CASSEGGPQHF
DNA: TGTGCCAGCAGTGAAGGAGGGCCCCAGCATTTT

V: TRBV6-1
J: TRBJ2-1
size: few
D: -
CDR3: CASSTWGEDEQFF
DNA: TGTGCCAGCAGCACGTGGGGGGAGGATGAGCAGTTCTTC

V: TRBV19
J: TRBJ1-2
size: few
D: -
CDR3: CASSIWGARGYTF
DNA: TGTGCCAGTAGTATCTGGGGCGCGCGCGGCTACACCTTC

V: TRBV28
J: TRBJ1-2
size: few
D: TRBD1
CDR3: CASSFSTGTGYGYTF
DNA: TGTGCCAGCAGTTTCTCCACCGGGACAGGGTATGGCTACACCTTC

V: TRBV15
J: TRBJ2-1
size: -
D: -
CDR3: CATSRVGTGKYNEQFF
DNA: TGTGCCACCAGCAGAGTCGGGACTGGGAAGTACAATGAGCAGTTCTTC

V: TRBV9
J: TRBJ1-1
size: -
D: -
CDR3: CASSVVWEGNTEAFF
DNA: TGTGCCAGCAGCGTAGTGTGGGAGGGGAACACTGAAGCTTTCTTT

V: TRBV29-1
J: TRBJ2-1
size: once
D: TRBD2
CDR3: CSVLNFITSGRRDEQFF
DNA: TGCAGCGTTCTCAACTTCATAACTAGCGGGAGAAGGGATGAGCAGTTCTTC

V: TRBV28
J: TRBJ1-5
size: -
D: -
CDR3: CASSFRGSVPQHF
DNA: TGTGCCAGCAGTTTCAGGGGTTCGGTGCCCCAGCATTTT

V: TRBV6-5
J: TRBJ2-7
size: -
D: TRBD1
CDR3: CASSYYGTVYEQYF
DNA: TGTGCCAGCAGTTACTACGGGACAGTCTACGAGCAGTACTTC

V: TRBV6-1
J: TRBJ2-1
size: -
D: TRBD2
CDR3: CALTPGLGFLF
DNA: TGTGCCTTGACCCCGGGACTAGGTTTTCTCTTC

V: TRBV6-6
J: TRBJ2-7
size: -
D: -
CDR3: CASSNGQLSYEQYF
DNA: TGTGCCAGCAGCAACGGACAGTTATCCTACGAGCAGTACTTC

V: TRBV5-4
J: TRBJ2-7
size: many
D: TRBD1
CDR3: CASSFGQGSQDEQYF
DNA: TGTGCCAGCAGCTTTGGACAGGGCTCACAAGACGAGCAGTACTTC

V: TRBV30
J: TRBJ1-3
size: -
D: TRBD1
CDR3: CAWSGQGVSGNTIYF
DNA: TGTGCCTGGAGTGGCCAGGGGGTCTCTGGAAACACCATATATTTT

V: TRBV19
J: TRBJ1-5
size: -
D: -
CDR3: CASSTRLGGNQPQHF
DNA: TGTGCCAGTAGTACCCGCCTGGGGGGGAATCAGCCCCAGCATTTT

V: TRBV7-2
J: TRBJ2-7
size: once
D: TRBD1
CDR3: CASSWSGTGAYEQYF
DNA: TGTGCCAGCAGCTGGTCCGGGACAGGGGCCTACGAGCAGTACTTC

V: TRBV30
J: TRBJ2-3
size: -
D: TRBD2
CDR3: CACLTSGVTDTQYF
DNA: TGTGCCTGCTTGACTAGCGGAGTAACAGATACGCAGTATTTT

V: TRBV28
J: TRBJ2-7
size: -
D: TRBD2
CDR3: CASSLSPSGYEQYF
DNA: TGTGCCAGCAGTTTGTCGCCTAGCGGGTACGAGCAGTACTTC